The 8 T cell receptor beta chains presented below share a single source sample, sequenced in a study of blood T cells in healthy people across ages. A second 7 to 11 cycle PCR used barcoded and J-beta primers. TCRdb passed the 5' RACE reads through MiXCR, listing each CDR3 protein once. The sample comprises 720,000 or so distinct CDR3 sequences, around 41% of which are singletons, and approximately 31% rests with the top ten. What was sequenced was blood. The receptors were gathered from an elderly man in good health.

The chain couples TRBV7-2 to TRBJ1-3; D uncertain. From germline, CDR1 is SGHTA and CDR2 FQGNSA. The CDR3 runs 14 residues. V dropped 5 bases and J dropped 4 bases, with 12 bases sitting between them. The CDR3 protein is CASSPGKAGNTIYF. The CDR3 coding sequence is TGTGCCAGCAGCCCTGGTAAAGCCGGAAACACCATATATTTT.

This sequence joins TRBV6-1 and TRBJ2-2; 7 nucleotides align to TRBD1. With V trimmed by 6 bases and J by 0 bases, 10 bases remained unmatched. The CDR3 totals 17 residues. CDR1 is MNHNS and CDR2 is SASEGT in the germline V gene. The CDR3 DNA follows: TGTGCCAGCAGGGCGATTAGGGGGACAGCGAACACCGGGGAGCTGTTTTTT. The encoded protein is CASRAIRGTANTGELFF.

This clonotype has a handful of counts. V usage is TRBV10-3 and J usage is TRBJ2-7, with a tentative D call TRBD2 (7 bases). This CDR3 spans 14 amino acids. Germline-derived CDR1 and CDR2 are ENHRY and SYGVKD. V lost 6 bases, J lost 5 bases, and 17 bases lay in between. The CDR3 bases are TGTGCCATCAGAGCCGGGGGGCAGACCGACGAGCAGTACTTC. Protein product: CAIRAGGQTDEQYF.

The J gene is TRBJ2-7, the V gene TRBV25-1; TRBD2 matches 10 bases. CDR1 and CDR2 (germline): MGHDK, SYGVNS. The CDR3 totals 14 residues. V shed 6 bases and J 6 bases; nucleotides not matched to a gene: 8. CDR3 sequence reads: CASRGSGRLGEQYF. The CDR3, as DNA: TGTGCCAGCAGGGGTAGCGGGAGGCTCGGCGAGCAGTACTTC.

There are a few counts of this clonotype. The chain employs TRBV7-2 and TRBJ2-3; 12 nucleotides match TRBD2. This CDR3 spans 20 amino acids. With V trimmed by 4 bases and J by 2 bases, 16 bases remained unmatched. Germline V gives CDR1 SGHTA, CDR2 FQGNSA. In DNA, the CDR3 is TGTGCCAGCAGCTCCCGCCGAGGGGCTAGCGGGAGGGGGGACACAGATACGCAGTATTTT. This encodes CASSSRRGASGRGDTDTQYF.

There are a few counts of this clonotype. This rearrangement joins TRBV28 to TRBJ1-5; TRBD1 aligns across 8 bases. Unmatched junction bases numbered 6, after V lost 6 bases and J lost 2 bases. The germline V gene encodes CDR1 MDHEN and CDR2 SYDVKM. The CDR3 contains 15 residues. CDR3 residues: CASRMDRVGNQPQHF. The CDR3, as DNA: TGTGCCAGCAGGATGGACAGGGTCGGCAATCAGCCCCAGCATTTT.

This chain connects TRBV10-2 to TRBJ1-5, with no clear D. V lost 2 bases, J lost 5 bases, and 4 bases lay in between. Germline V gives CDR1 WSHSY, CDR2 SAAADI. The CDR3 is 12 amino acids. CDR3 DNA: TGCGCCAGCAGTGAGGGGTATCAGCCCCAGCATTTT. Protein: CASSEGYQPQHF.

The rearrangement links TRBV12-3 or TRBV12-4 to TRBJ2-5; 11 bases fit TRBD1. The CDR3 loop spans 18 amino acids. V trimming: 0 bases; J trimming: 3 bases; junction bases outside the gene matches: 9. The CDR3 reads CASSLAILGTGGKETQYF. DNA for the CDR3: TGTGCCAGCAGTTTAGCGATTCTGGGGACAGGGGGTAAAGAGACCCAGTACTTC.